The 29 T cell receptor beta chains below all came from one sample that was sequenced in a study of blood T cells in healthy people across ages. Next came a second PCR, run for about 6 to 11 cycles, which used a sample-barcoded 5' primer along with a J-beta primer mix. TCRdb passed the 5' RACE reads through MiXCR, listing each CDR3 protein once. There are roughly 700,000 distinct CDR3 sequences in the sample; about a third occur only once, and 15% to 19% lies in the top ten. The sequencing sample was made of blood. The source is an elderly woman in good health.

The rearrangement joins TRBV11-2 to TRBJ2-3, with D unresolved. V was shortened by 1 base and J by 3 bases, with 8 bases between the two germline ends. CDR3 length equals 14 residues. The V gene's germline CDR1 is SGHAT and CDR2 FQNNGV. CDR3 nucleotides: TGTGCCAGCAGCTTAGTCCCTAGGACAGATACGCAGTATTTT. Translating it yields CASSLVPRTDTQYF. The whole variable domain, filled in from reference TRBV11-2 and TRBJ2-3, reads EAGVAQSPRYKIIEKRQSVAFWCNPISGHATLYWYQQILGQGPKLLIQFQNNGVVDDSQLPKDRFSAERLKGVDSTLKIQPAKLEDSAVYLCASSLVPRTDTQYFGPGTRLTVL.

V is TRBV12-3 or TRBV12-4 and J is TRBJ2-5; D remains ambiguous. The end of the DNA fits TRBJ2-7 better, so the J call may be wrong. The CDR3 extends over 12 amino acids. DNA of the CDR3: TGTGCCAGCAGTTTAAGGCAGGTCGAGCAGTACTTC. Translated: CASSLRQVEQYF.

Only a few counts were recorded for this clonotype. The chain couples TRBV20-1 to TRBJ1-6; D gene uncertain. The CDR3 spans 15 residues. V was shortened by 0 bases and J by 3 bases, with 9 bases between the two germline ends. Germline V CDR1 and CDR2: DFQATT, SNEGSKA (reference sequence). The CDR3 region is CSARDRQIYNSPLHF. Written as DNA, the CDR3 is TGCAGTGCTAGAGACCGGCAGATCTATAATTCACCCCTCCACTTT.

The chain links TRBV30 to TRBJ1-5, with 7 bases matching TRBD1. With 6 bases clipped from V and 4 bases from J, the junction kept 6 bases outside the gene matches. The germline gives CDR1 GTSNPN, CDR2 SVGIG (reference sequence). The CDR3 is 13 residues long. The CDR3 DNA reads TGTGCCTGCGACAGGGATCGGAATCAGCCCCAGCATTTT. Translated: CACDRDRNQPQHF.

The chain links TRBV20-1 to TRBJ2-1, with TRBD1 matching 8 bases. CDR1 DFQATT and CDR2 SNEGSKA come from the germline V gene (reference sequence). This CDR3 is 14 amino acids long. The ends lost 5 bases at V and 6 bases at J; junction bases unmatched: 9. The CDR3 sequence: CSAPGQGQRNEQFF. For the CDR3, the DNA is TGCAGTGCTCCTGGACAGGGCCAACGCAATGAGCAGTTCTTC.

This clonotype was detected ten times or more. V and J are TRBV24-1 and TRBJ2-5; TRBD2 agrees at 7 bases. V lost 1 base to trimming and J lost 1 base; unmatched junction nucleotides: 5. Germline V gene lookup returns CDR1 KGHDR and CDR2 SFDVKD. This CDR3 comprises 16 residues. CDR3: CATSDFSAGVQETQYF. In nucleotides, the CDR3 is TGTGCCACCAGTGATTTCAGCGCGGGGGTCCAAGAGACCCAGTACTTC.

Comments on this clonotype: Germline is not matched at one junction end, which may reflect a read error. The J gene is TRBJ2-2, the V gene TRBV20-1; D may be TRBD1 or TRBD2 (5 bases each). This CDR3 has 16 residues. The germline V gene has CDR1 DFQATT and CDR2 SNEGSKA (reference sequence). CDR3 coding DNA: TGCAGTGCTAGTTCGGGGACCTTCCCGGGCGCCGGGGAGCGGTTTTTT. It codes for CSASSGTFPGAGERFF.

The rearrangement links TRBV29-1 to TRBJ2-2; D perhaps matches TRBD2 (6 bases). This CDR3 has 14 amino acids. Germline values: CDR1 SQVTM, CDR2 ANQGSEA. Trimming took off 7 bases at V and 4 bases at J, with 16 bases between the two ends. Written as DNA, the CDR3 is TGCAGCGGGGGAACTGGGGGGAGCACCGGGGAGCTGTTTTTT. It yields the protein CSGGTGGSTGELFF.

This clonotype has ten or more counts. The chain employs TRBV6-2 or TRBV6-3 and TRBJ1-5, with 8 bases matching TRBD1. CDR1 MNHEY and CDR2 SVGEGT come from the germline V gene. The CDR3 runs to 16 residues. The ends lost 4 bases at V and 6 bases at J; junction bases unmatched: 11. Here the CDR3 DNA reads TGTGCCAGCAGTTTGAGCAGGGGGCGCGGTGGTCAGCCCCAGCATTTT. Protein product: CASSLSRGRGGQPQHF.

In this sample, this clonotype turned up many times. This chain connects TRBV18 to TRBJ2-5; perhaps TRBD1 as D (6 bases). The germline gives CDR1 KGHSH, CDR2 LQKENI. Trimming removed 3 bases from V and 1 base from J, with 12 bases in between. This CDR3 region has 15 residues. The CDR3 here is CASSPGAGLQETQYF. Written as DNA, the CDR3 is TGTGCCAGCTCACCGGGGGCAGGGCTCCAAGAGACCCAGTACTTC.

This clonotype was seen a handful of times. The chain combines TRBV20-1 with TRBJ2-7; unclear D gene. This CDR3 has 13 residues. The germline V gene has CDR1 DFQATT and CDR2 SNEGSKA (reference sequence). Trimming left V 3 bases short and J 4 bases short, with 13 bases between. The DNA for the CDR3 is TGCAGTGCTAGGGATCGCCTCGAGTACGAGCAGTACTTC. This translates into CSARDRLEYEQYF.

On this clonotype itself: A much bigger clone sits one base away, suggesting this may be a read error. The chain carries TRBV7-7 and TRBJ2-3; D is perhaps TRBD2 (7 bases). CDR3 size: 14 residues. The V gene's germline CDR1 is SSHAT and CDR2 FNYEAQ (reference sequence). The CDR3 DNA reads as TGTGCTAACAGCTTAGGGGGGGGGCCAGATACGCAGTATTTT. This encodes CANSLGGGPDTQYF. Variable domain in full (rest from reference TRBV7-7 and TRBJ2-3): GAGVSQSPRYKVTKRGQDVTLRCDPISSHATLYWYQQALGQGPEFLTYFNYEAQPDKSGLPSDRFSAERPEGSISTLTIQRTEQRDSAMYRCANSLGGGPDTQYFGPGTRLTVL.

This clonotype was found many times. The V gene is TRBV2, the J gene TRBJ2-5, with 11 nucleotides matching TRBD2. The V and J ends lost 5 bases and 7 bases, in that order; junction bases with no gene match: 9. Per the germline V gene, CDR1 is SNHLY and CDR2 is FYNNEI. This CDR3 contains 15 residues. Written as DNA, the CDR3 is TGTGCCAGCAGTCCTCTACTAGCGGGGGCGGGGACCCAGTACTTC. Translation gives CASSPLLAGAGTQYF.

The chain has TRBV6-1 and TRBJ2-2; the D gene is possibly TRBD2 (6 bases). Trimming took off 0 bases at V and 6 bases at J, with 11 bases between the two ends. Germline loops: CDR1 MNHNS, CDR2 SASEGT. This CDR3 spans 15 amino acids. Here the CDR3 DNA reads TGTGCCAGCAGTGAAGCAAGGAGGGTTGCCGGGGAGCTGTTTTTT. Encoded protein: CASSEARRVAGELFF.

The sample holds many counts of this clonotype. V gene TRBV20-1 combines with J gene TRBJ2-7; 9 bases line up with TRBD1. The CDR3 consists of 15 residues. Germline V gene sequence: CDR1 DFQATT, CDR2 SNEGSKA (reference sequence). V was clipped by 5 bases and J by 1 base; unmatched bases: 9. DNA of the CDR3: TGCAGTGCTTGGGGACAGGGTCCCGATTCCTACGAGCAGTACTTC. It is translated as CSAWGQGPDSYEQYF.

The chain joins TRBV11-2 to TRBJ2-5; maybe TRBD1 (5 bases). V was shortened by 2 bases and J by 4 bases, with 14 bases between the two germline ends. Germline CDR1 reads SGHAT; CDR2 reads FQNNGV. The CDR3 has 15 residues. The CDR3 DNA is TGTGCCAGCAGCTTACTCCAGGGAAGTGTAGAGACCCAGTACTTC. The encoded protein is CASSLLQGSVETQYF.

This clonotype was seen many times. The chain recombines TRBV28 with TRBJ2-7; D possibly corresponds to TRBD1 (6 bases). Trimming removed 7 bases at V and 2 bases at J, with 12 bases between. Germline values: CDR1 MDHEN, CDR2 SYDVKM. The CDR3 length is 13 residues. The CDR3 protein is CASNPGQPYEQYF. The CDR3 region has the DNA TGTGCCAGCAACCCTGGACAGCCCTACGAGCAGTACTTC.

This clonotype was recorded at least ten times. This sequence joins TRBV9 and TRBJ2-5; possibly TRBD2 for D (6 bases). This CDR3 has 15 amino acids. V lost 2 bases and J 5 bases, leaving 16 bases between the germline ends. CDR1 and CDR2 from the germline V gene are SGDLS and YYNGEE. The CDR3 DNA is TGTGCCAGCAGCGTGGACGGGGGACTCTTGGAGACCCAGTACTTC. Translating it yields CASSVDGGLLETQYF.

The chain joins TRBV6-2 or TRBV6-3 to TRBJ2-1; D is perhaps TRBD2 (5 bases). Deletions cut 7 bases from V and 5 bases from J, with 15 bases between. The CDR3 is 14 amino acids. The germline V gene has CDR1 MNHEY and CDR2 SVGEGT. Here the CDR3 DNA reads TGTGCCAGCAAGCGGAAAATAACCAACAATGAGCAGTTCTTC. Translation gives CASKRKITNNEQFF.

Concerning this clonotype: This clone may be a read error of a much larger clone one base away. The V call is TRBV5-1, the J call TRBJ2-1; D remains ambiguous. The CDR3 consists of 13 residues. Germline-derived CDR1 and CDR2 are SGHRS and YFSETQ. Trimming took off 0 bases at V and 6 bases at J, with 7 bases between the two ends. CDR3 nucleotides: TGCGCCAGCAGCTTGGATACAGTCAATGAGCAGTTCTTC. As protein: CASSLDTVNEQFF.

This clonotype came up many times. The chain joins TRBV28 to TRBJ2-4; TRBD1 agrees at 9 bases. This CDR3 is built from 14 residues. The J segment lost 8 bases and the V segment lost 10 bases, leaving 12 bases of the junction unmatched. Germline CDR1 is MDHEN and CDR2 is SYDVKM. Here the CDR3 DNA reads TGTGCCACCAACGGCGGGACAGGGACGGACATTCAGTACTTC. It codes for CATNGGTGTDIQYF. The complete variable domain, with remaining parts taken from reference TRBV28 and TRBJ2-4, reads DVKVTQSSRYLVKRTGEKVFLECVQDMDHENMFWYRQDPGLGLRLIYFSYDVKMKEKGDIPEGYSVSREKKERFSLILESASTNQTSMYLCATNGGTGTDIQYFGAGTRLSVL.

This clonotype has a count of ten or more. The V and J genes are TRBV29-1 and TRBJ1-5, with a possible D match to TRBD1 (6 bases). The V end was cut by 4 bases, the J end by 6 bases, with 13 bases between. This CDR3 has 13 residues. The V gene's germline CDR1 is SQVTM and CDR2 ANQGSEA. The CDR3 is CSVGDGGGQPQHF. The CDR3 nucleotides read TGCAGCGTTGGGGACGGGGGCGGTCAGCCCCAGCATTTT. Based on the CDR3 plus reference TRBV29-1 and TRBJ1-5, the full variable domain is SAVISQKPSRDICQRGTSLTIQCQVDSQVTMMFWYRQQPGQSLTLIATANQGSEATYESGFVIDKFPISRPNLTFSTLTVSNMSPEDSSIYLCSVGDGGGQPQHFGDGTRLSIL.

This chain links TRBV5-1 with TRBJ2-6, with D possibly called TRBD1 or TRBD2 (6 bases each). The CDR3 is 17 amino acids. Trimming took off 4 bases at V and 0 bases at J, with 14 bases between the two ends. Germline V lookup: CDR1 SGHRS, CDR2 YFSETQ. The CDR3, as DNA: TGCGCCAGCAGCCTACTCGGGGGCGACTCTGGGGCCAACGTCCTGACTTTC. Amino acids: CASSLLGGDSGANVLTF.

In its sample, this clonotype was seen many times. J is TRBJ2-3 and V is TRBV11-2; TRBD1 matches at 7 bases. The CDR3 is 15 residues long. In germline, CDR1 is SGHAT, CDR2 FQNNGV. V dropped 4 bases and J dropped 1; count of bases not matched to a gene: 5. CDR3 sequence reads: CASSSLGTGTDTQYF. CDR3 nucleotides: TGTGCCAGCAGCTCCCTCGGGACAGGCACAGATACGCAGTATTTT.

On this clonotype: A much larger clone lies a single base off, so this may be a read error. The J gene is TRBJ2-5, the V gene TRBV9; no reliable D call. The CDR3 spans 16 residues. V was cut by 4 bases and J by 3 bases, with 19 bases left in between. CDR1 and CDR2 (germline): SGDLS, YYNGEE. The CDR3 loop reads CASSPQGYLAKETQYF. The CDR3 DNA sequence: TGTGCCAGCAGCCCGCAAGGATATCTGGCGAAAGAGACCCAGTACTTC.

This clonotype was observed many times. V gene TRBV20-1 combines with J gene TRBJ1-2, with a tentative D call TRBD1 (5 bases). Between the trimmed V and J ends, which lost 3 bases and 3 bases, there was a span of 8 bases. The CDR3 has 12 amino acids. Germline-derived CDR1 and CDR2 are DFQATT and SNEGSKA (reference sequence). This chain's CDR3 is CSASGGDYGYTF. CDR3 bases: TGCAGTGCTAGTGGGGGGGACTATGGCTACACCTTC.

The V and J genes are TRBV5-5 and TRBJ1-5; perhaps TRBD1 as D (6 bases). This CDR3 region has 12 residues. V was shortened by 4 bases and J by 4 bases, with 6 bases between the two germline ends. Germline V gene data show CDR1 as SGHKS and CDR2 as YYEKEE (reference sequence). The CDR3 DNA is TGTGCCAGCAGCACAGGGAATCAGCCCCAGCATTTT. It specifies CASSTGNQPQHF.

The rearrangement joins TRBV14 to TRBJ1-1, with 9 bases fitting TRBD1. Losses at the gene ends were 3 bases for V and 2 bases for J; bases not matched to a gene: 4. The CDR3 loop spans 15 amino acids. Germline values: CDR1 SGHDN, CDR2 FVKESK. The CDR3 spells CASSQRTGANTEAFF. The CDR3 DNA reads TGTGCCAGCAGCCAGAGGACAGGGGCAAACACTGAAGCTTTCTTT.

The rearrangement joins TRBV7-3 to TRBJ2-2; D is possibly TRBD1 or TRBD2 (7 bases each). The germline V gene has CDR1 SGHTA and CDR2 FQGTGA. V gave up 3 bases and J gave up 4 bases, with 15 bases separating them. This CDR3 is built from 16 residues. The DNA of the CDR3 is TGTGCCAGCAGCTTCCGACAGGGAGGGAGCACCGGGGAGCTGTTTTTT. This encodes CASSFRQGGSTGELFF.